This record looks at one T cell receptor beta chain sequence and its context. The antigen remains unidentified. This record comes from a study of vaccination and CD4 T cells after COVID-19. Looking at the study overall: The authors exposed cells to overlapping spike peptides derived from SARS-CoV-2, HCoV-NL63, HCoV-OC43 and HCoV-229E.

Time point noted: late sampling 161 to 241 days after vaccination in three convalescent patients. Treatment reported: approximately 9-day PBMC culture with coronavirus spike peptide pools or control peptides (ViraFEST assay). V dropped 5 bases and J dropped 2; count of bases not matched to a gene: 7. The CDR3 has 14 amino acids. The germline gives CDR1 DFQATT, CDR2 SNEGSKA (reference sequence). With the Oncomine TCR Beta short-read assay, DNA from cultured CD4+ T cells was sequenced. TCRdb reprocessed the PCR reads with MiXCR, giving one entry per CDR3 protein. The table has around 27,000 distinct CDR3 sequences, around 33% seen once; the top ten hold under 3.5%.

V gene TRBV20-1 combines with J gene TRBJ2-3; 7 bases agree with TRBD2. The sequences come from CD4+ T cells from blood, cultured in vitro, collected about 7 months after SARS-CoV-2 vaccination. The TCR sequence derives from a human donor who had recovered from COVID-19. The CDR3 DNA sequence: TGCAGTGCTTTACCGGGACTAAACACAGATACGCAGTATTTT. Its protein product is CSALPGLNTDTQYF.